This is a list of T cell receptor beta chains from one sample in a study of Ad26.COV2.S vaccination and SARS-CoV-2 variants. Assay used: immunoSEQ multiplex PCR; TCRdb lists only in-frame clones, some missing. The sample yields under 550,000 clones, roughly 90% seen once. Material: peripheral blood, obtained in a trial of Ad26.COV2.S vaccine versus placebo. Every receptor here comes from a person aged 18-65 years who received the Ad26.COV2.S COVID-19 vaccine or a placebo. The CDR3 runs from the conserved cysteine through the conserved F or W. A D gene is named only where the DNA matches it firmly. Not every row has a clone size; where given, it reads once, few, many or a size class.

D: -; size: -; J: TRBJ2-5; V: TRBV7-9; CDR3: CASSLTSLQETQYF; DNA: TGTGCCAGCAGCTTAACTAGCCTTCAAGAGACCCAGTACTTC
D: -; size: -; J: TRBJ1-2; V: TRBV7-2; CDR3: CASSFDRNYGYTF; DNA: TGTGCCAGCAGCTTCGACAGAAACTATGGCTACACCTTC
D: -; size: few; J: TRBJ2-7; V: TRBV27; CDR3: CASSHSWVSGGIYEQYF; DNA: TGTGCCAGCAGTCACTCCTGGGTTTCCGGGGGCATTTACGAGCAGTACTTC
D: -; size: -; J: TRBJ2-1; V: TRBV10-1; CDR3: CASSEWASAYDEQFF; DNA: TGCGCCAGCAGTGAGTGGGCTTCCGCCTACGATGAGCAGTTCTTC
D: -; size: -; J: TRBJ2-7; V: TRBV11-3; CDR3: CASSLVGAGEQYF; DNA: TGTGCCAGCAGCTTAGTAGGGGCCGGCGAGCAGTACTTC
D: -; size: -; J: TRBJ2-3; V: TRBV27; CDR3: CASSRDSTDTQYF; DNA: TGTGCCAGCTCCCGAGACAGCACAGATACGCAGTATTTT
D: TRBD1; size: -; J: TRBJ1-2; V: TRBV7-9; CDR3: CASTLGQGGTVGYTF; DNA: TGTGCCAGCACCTTGGGACAGGGTGGAACTGTGGGCTACACCTTC
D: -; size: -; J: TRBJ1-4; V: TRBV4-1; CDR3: CASRTAPNEKLFF; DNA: TGCGCCAGTCGGACAGCACCAAATGAAAAACTGTTTTTT
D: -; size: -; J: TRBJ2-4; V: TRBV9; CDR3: CASSAGGNRAKNIQYF; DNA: TGTGCCAGCAGCGCCGGCGGAAATCGAGCCAAAAACATTCAGTACTTC
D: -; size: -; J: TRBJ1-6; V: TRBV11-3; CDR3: CASSWGGNSPLHF; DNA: TGTGCCAGCAGCTGGGGGGGTAATTCACCCCTCCACTTT
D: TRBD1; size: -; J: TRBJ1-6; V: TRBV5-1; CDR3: CASSLGDRTNSPLHF; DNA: TGCGCCAGCAGCTTGGGGGACAGAACTAATTCACCCCTCCACTTT
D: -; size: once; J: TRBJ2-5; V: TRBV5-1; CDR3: CASSSSRYQETQYF; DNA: TGCGCCAGCAGCTCGTCCAGGTACCAAGAGACCCAGTACTTC
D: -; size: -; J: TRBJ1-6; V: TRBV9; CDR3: CASSLSSSYNSPLHF; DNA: TGTGCCAGCAGCCTCTCAAGCTCCTATAATTCACCCCTCCACTTT
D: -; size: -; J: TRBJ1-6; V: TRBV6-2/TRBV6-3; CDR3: CASSYGGLRWDNNDSPLHF; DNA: TGTGCCAGCAGTTACGGGGGCCTACGGTGGGATAACAACGATTCACCCCTCCACTTT
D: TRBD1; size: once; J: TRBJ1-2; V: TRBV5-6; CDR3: CASSRGQYGYTF; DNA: TGTGCCAGCAGCCGGGGACAGTATGGCTACACCTTC
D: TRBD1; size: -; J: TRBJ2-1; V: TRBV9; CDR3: CASSKWDRVDEQFF; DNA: TGTGCCAGCAGCAAATGGGACAGGGTGGATGAGCAGTTCTTC
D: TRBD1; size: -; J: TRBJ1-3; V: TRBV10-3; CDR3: CAINGQGGGNTIYF; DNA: TGTGCCATCAATGGACAGGGGGGTGGAAACACCATATATTTT
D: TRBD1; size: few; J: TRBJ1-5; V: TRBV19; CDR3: CASSMAIDTGGRPQHF; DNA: TGTGCCAGTAGTATGGCCATTGATACAGGGGGCCGGCCCCAGCATTTT
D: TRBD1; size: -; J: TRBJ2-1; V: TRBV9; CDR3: CASSAQTGSSEQFF; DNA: TGTGCCAGCAGCGCCCAGACAGGGTCGAGTGAGCAGTTCTTC
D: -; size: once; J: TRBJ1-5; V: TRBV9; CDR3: CASSAGGGGNQPQHF; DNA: TGTGCCAGCAGCGCCGGGGGTGGGGGCAATCAGCCCCAGCATTTT
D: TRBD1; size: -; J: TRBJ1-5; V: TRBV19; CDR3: CASSMGSRGRNQPQHF; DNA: TGTGCCAGTAGTATGGGAAGCAGGGGGCGCAATCAGCCCCAGCATTTT
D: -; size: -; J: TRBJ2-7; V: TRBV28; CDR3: CASSPTGVYEQYF; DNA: TGTGCCAGCAGTCCTACCGGGGTCTACGAGCAGTACTTC
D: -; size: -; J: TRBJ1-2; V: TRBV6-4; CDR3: CASSDVQGHGYTF; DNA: TGTGCCAGCAGTGACGTCCAGGGCCATGGCTACACCTTC
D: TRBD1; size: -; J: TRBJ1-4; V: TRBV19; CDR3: CASRTGNVEKLFF; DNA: TGTGCCAGTAGGACAGGGAATGTCGAAAAACTGTTTTTT
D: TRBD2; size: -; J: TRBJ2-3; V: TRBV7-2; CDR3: CASSLASGGAGDTQYF; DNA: TGTGCCAGCAGCTTAGCTAGCGGGGGGGCGGGAGATACGCAGTATTTT
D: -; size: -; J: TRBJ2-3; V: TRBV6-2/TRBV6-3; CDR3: CASSREDTQYF; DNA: TGTGCCAGCAGTAGAGAAGATACGCAGTATTTT
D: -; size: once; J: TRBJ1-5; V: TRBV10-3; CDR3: CAISSGHGQPQHF; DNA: TGTGCCATCAGTTCCGGTCACGGCCAGCCCCAGCATTTT
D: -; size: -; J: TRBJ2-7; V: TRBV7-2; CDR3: CASSLWSYEQYF; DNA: TGTGCCAGCAGCTTATGGTCTTACGAGCAGTACTTC
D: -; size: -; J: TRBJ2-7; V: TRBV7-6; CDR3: CASSLEAGASYEQYF; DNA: TGTGCCAGCAGCTTAGAGGCGGGGGCCTCCTACGAGCAGTACTTC
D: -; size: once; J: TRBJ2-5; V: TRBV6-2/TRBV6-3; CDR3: CASSLTTTHQETQYF; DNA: TGTGCCAGCAGTCTGACGACTACCCACCAAGAGACCCAGTACTTC
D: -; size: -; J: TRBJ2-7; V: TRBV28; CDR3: CASSINQGSYEQYF; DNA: TGTGCCAGCTCTATAAATCAGGGAAGTTACGAGCAGTACTTC
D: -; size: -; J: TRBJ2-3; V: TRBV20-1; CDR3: CSAPAGGTQYF; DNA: TGCAGTGCTCCCGCGGGTGGTACGCAGTATTTT
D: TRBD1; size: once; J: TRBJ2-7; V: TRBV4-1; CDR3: CASSQKGAPSYEQYF; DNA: TGCGCCAGCAGCCAAAAGGGGGCTCCCTCCTACGAGCAGTACTTC
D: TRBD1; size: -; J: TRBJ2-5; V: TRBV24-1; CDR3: CATSEPPGTDHQETQYF; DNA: TGTGCCACCAGTGAACCTCCCGGGACAGATCACCAAGAGACCCAGTACTTC
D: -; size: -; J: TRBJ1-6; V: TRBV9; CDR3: CASSVAGGPNSPLHF; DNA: TGTGCCAGCAGCGTAGCGGGGGGCCCAAATTCACCCCTCCACTTT
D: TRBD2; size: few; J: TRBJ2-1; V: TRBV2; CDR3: CASVGTSGGARNEQFF; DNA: TGTGCCAGCGTTGGGACTAGCGGGGGGGCCCGCAATGAGCAGTTCTTC
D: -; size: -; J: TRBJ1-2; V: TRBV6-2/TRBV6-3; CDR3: CASSGQPTNYGYTF; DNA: TGTGCCAGCAGTGGACAGCCTACTAACTATGGCTACACCTTC
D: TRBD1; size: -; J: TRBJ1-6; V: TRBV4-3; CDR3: CASSQDYRGVNSPLHF; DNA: TGCGCCAGCAGCCAAGATTACAGGGGCGTAAATTCACCCCTCCACTTT
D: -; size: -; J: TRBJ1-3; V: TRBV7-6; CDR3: CASSLGISGNTIYF; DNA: TGTGCCAGCAGCTTAGGAATCTCTGGAAACACCATATATTTT
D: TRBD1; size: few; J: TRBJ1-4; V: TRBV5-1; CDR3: CASSVDRGHEKLFF; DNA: TGCGCCAGCAGCGTGGACAGGGGACACGAAAAACTGTTTTTT
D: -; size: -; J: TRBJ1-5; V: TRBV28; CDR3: CASSLYPSGMSGNQPQHF; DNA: TGTGCCAGCAGTTTATACCCGTCCGGCATGTCGGGCAATCAGCCCCAGCATTTT
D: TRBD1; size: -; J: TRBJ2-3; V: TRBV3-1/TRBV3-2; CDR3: CASSHRTGGLTDTQYF; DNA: TGTGCCAGCAGCCATAGGACAGGGGGCTTAACAGATACGCAGTATTTT
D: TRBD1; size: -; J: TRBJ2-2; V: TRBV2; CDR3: CASNRGFTGELFF; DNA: TGTGCCAGCAACAGGGGATTCACCGGGGAGCTGTTTTTT
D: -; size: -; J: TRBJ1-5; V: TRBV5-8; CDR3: CASSLGQALNQPQHF; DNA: TGTGCCAGCAGCTTGGGACAGGCCTTAAATCAGCCCCAGCATTTT
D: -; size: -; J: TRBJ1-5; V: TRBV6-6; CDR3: CASSYSGGLTYQPQHF; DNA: TGTGCCAGCAGTTACTCGGGGGGTCTTACTTATCAGCCCCAGCATTTT
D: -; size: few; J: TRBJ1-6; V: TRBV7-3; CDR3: CASSLKGESYNSPLHF; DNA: TGTGCCAGCAGCTTAAAAGGGGAATCCTATAATTCACCCCTCCACTTT
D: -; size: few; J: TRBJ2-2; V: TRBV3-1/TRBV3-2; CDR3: CASSRIGGYGELFF; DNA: TGTGCCAGCAGTCGTATCGGGGGTTACGGGGAGCTGTTTTTT
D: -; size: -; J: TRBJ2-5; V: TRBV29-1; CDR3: CSARLGLRETQYF; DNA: TGCAGCGCCCGACTAGGACTAAGGGAGACCCAGTACTTC
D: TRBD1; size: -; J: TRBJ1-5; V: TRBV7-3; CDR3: CASSSDRGQPQHF; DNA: TGTGCCAGCAGCTCGGACAGGGGTCAGCCCCAGCATTTT
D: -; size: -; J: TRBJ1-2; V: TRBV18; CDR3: CASSPAASLGGYTF; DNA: TGTGCCAGCTCACCAGCCGCCAGCTTAGGGGGCTACACCTTC
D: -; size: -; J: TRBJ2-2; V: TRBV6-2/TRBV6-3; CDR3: CASSQDSPRTGELFF; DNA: TGTGCCAGCAGCCAGGACTCCCCCCGGACCGGGGAGCTGTTTTTT
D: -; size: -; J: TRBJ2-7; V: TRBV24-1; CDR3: CATSAKGREQYF; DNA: TGTGCCACCAGTGCAAAGGGGCGAGAGCAGTACTTC
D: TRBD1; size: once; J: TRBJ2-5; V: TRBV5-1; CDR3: CASLSYTGAETQYF; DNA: TGCGCCAGCTTAAGTTACACAGGGGCGGAGACCCAGTACTTC
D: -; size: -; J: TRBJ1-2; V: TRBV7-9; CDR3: CASSLVENYGYTF; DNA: TGTGCCAGCAGCTTGGTAGAAAATTATGGCTACACCTTC
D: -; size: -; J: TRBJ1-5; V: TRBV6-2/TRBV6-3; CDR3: CASSYVSSNQPQHF; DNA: TGTGCCAGCAGTTACGTTAGTAGCAATCAGCCCCAGCATTTT
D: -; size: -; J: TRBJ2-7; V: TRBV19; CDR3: CASSIWQGYEQYF; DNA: TGTGCCAGTAGTATATGGCAGGGCTACGAGCAGTACTTC
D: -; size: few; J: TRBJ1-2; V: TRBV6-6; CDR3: CASSVRDAPIGYTF; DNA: TGTGCCAGCAGTGTTCGGGACGCCCCGATCGGCTACACCTTC
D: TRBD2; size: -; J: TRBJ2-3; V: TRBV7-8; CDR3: CASSPSPTSGGASDTQYF; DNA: TGTGCCAGCAGCCCCTCACCCACTAGCGGGGGGGCATCAGATACGCAGTATTTT
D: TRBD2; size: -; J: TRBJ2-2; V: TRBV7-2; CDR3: CASSFSPQLASGELFF; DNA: TGTGCCAGCAGCTTTTCCCCTCAACTAGCGTCCGGGGAGCTGTTTTTT
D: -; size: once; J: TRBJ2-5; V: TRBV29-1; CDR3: CSVEGGPQETQYF; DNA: TGCAGCGTTGAAGGGGGGCCCCAAGAGACCCAGTACTTC